This TCR beta chain comes out of a study of cytomegalovirus exposure and HLA in healthy donors. Study-level information: Out of 150 million to 200 million T cells, an earlier analysis found about 120 million unique TCR beta sequences in total. Some 85 million unique TCRs, all from HLA-typed donors, were included in an early release of the data.

General study findings and limits: Donors belonging to an Asian-associated ancestry cluster reportedly showed fewer N-insertions in productive TCRs than the approximately 670-donor mean, according to what a later analysis found. With DRB1 most and HLA-C fewest, TCR association rates differed between HLA loci in a later analysis.

In this sample, this clone turned up a few times. Antigen unknown. A multiplex PCR was run with 60 Vbeta primers and 13 Jbeta primers. Only in-frame clones appear in the TCRdb table, and some are missing; sequencing was by immunoSEQ multiplex PCR. The data contain some 150,000 clones, 75% to 90% of them singletons. Sequencing was carried out using PBMCs. The sequence came from a female donor in good health and CMV-seronegative.

The CDR3 DNA follows: TGCGCCAGCAGTGAACTAGCGTTGGGGACTAATGAGCAGTTCTTC. This gives the protein CASSELALGTNEQFF. The V and J genes are TRBV10-2 and TRBJ2-1, with 7 bases fitting TRBD2. The V and J ends lost 3 bases and 7 bases, in that order; junction bases with no gene match: 9. The CDR3 has 15 amino acids. Germline V gene data show CDR1 as WSHSY and CDR2 as SAAADI.